This T cell receptor beta chain was recovered during a study of blood T cell repertoires in COVID-19 (dated by TCRdb to between 2020 and 2021). Background on the whole study: The collaborator samples originated in the United States, Italy and Spain and spanned the acute and convalescent phases of COVID-19. The material from the prospective study consisted of cDNA or gDNA derived from T cells, B-cell-depleted T cells, or PBMCs. Deeply sampled blood TCRbeta repertoires from subjects exposed to, actively infected with, or recovered from COVID-19 were included in the dataset. Samples came from the ongoing ImmuneRACE study (first 160 participants) plus 1,254 subjects from 6 global collaborators. A de-identified subject ID, COVID-19 status, age in years and sex were almost always included in the sample metadata. A freely available public database, intended as a resource for researchers studying the immune response to SARS-CoV-2, is where the repertoires were released. Where available, HLA class I and class II types were taken from metadata supplied by the sample provider and were not determined by assay-based typing. Points the paper makes about the study in general: The quantity of clinical and demographic metadata differed by source and by participant and was supplied without curation.

In Seattle, one collaborating source enrolled patients while the infection was active and tracked those patients longitudinally over the course of disease. Collaborating institutions collected whole blood in K2EDTA tubes following their own protocols. For TCRbeta analysis, collaborators shipped samples in one of three forms: frozen whole blood, isolated PBMCs, or DNA extracted from either of those sample types. The immunoSEQ Assay, a bias-controlled multiplex PCR, was used to amplify TCRbeta CDR3 regions from genomic DNA. The authors processed their data as follows. Nucleated cell counts per sample were estimated from amplification of reference gene primers within the assay. To quantify the absolute abundance of each unique TCRbeta CDR3 rearrangement, sequence reads were collapsed and filtered. For each sample, productive Simpson clonality was calculated as the square root of Simpson's diversity index over productive rearrangements. The table was pulled from immuneACCESS by TCRdb, which kept in-frame rearrangements only. Such tables lose some clones; where checked, under half of the loss comes from unresolved V genes, and the rest has no known cause. V, J and clone size were drawn from that table, and D and trimming were deduced from the DNA. This sample lists 300,000 to 400,000 clones; approximately 91% were detected once. The top ten clones comprise approximately 7.4% of the sample.

As for this clone: Its recognized antigen is unknown. Base qualities are not recorded, but no much larger clone differs from it by a single base.

Germline trimming: 6 bases from V, 4 bases from J; junction bases outside gene matches: 9. Including the terminal cysteine and phenylalanine, the CDR3 comprises 15 residues. The entry retains the CDR3 DNA only, 45 bases that are in frame from base 1. According to the germline V gene, CDR1 reads MNHEY and CDR2 reads SVGAGI. The sequence came from a woman aged 70-85 years with COVID-19, enrolled during active disease. The material sequenced was peripheral blood. The chain links TRBV6-5 with TRBJ1-1; 9 bases in between match TRBD1. CDR3 loop: CASSTGGTGSTEAFF. Here is the DNA: TGTGCCAGCAGCACCGGGGGGACAGGGTCCACTGAAGCTTTCTTT.